Listed below are T cell receptor beta chains from one sample, sequenced in a study of blood T cell repertoires in COVID-19. Using immunoSEQ multiplex PCR, the repertoire was profiled, and TCRdb retains in-frame clones only, with some absent. The top ten hold 4.1% of the sample, which has more than 95,000 clones, over 75% seen once. The source material was peripheral blood. The receptor set was obtained from a man aged 50 or older with acute or convalescent COVID-19. CDR3s include the opening cysteine and the closing phenylalanine or tryptophan. The order of the fields is D gene, V gene, CDR3 length, J gene, CDR3 protein. A D gene is named only where the DNA matches it firmly.

>-|TRBV30|13|TRBJ2-7
CAWRGGAGAEQYF
>TRBD2|TRBV11-2|15|TRBJ2-5
CASSTGLAVQETQYF
>TRBD1|TRBV18|14|TRBJ2-1
CASSFQGARNEQFF
>-|TRBV5-6|14|TRBJ2-1
CASIGEGRANEQFF
>-|TRBV5-5|15|TRBJ1-1
CASSLSSTVNTEAFF
>-|TRBV5-4|15|TRBJ2-3
CASSPNRVGTDTQYF
>-|TRBV12-3/TRBV12-4|13|TRBJ2-1
CASSIRESGEQFF
>TRBD1|TRBV5-6|14|TRBJ1-2
CASSRGTEIYGYTF
>-|TRBV6-7|14|TRBJ1-2
CASGLRIANYGYTF
>TRBD1|TRBV5-4|15|TRBJ1-5
CASSLGQGPNQPQHF
>-|TRBV6-4|15|TRBJ2-1
CASSDSYFSYNEQFF
>-|TRBV13|13|TRBJ2-1
CASSPPPGNEQFF
>TRBD2|TRBV5-1|16|TRBJ2-1
CASSLVGTSGTGEQFF
>-|TRBV18|13|TRBJ2-5
CASSPGLGETQYF
>TRBD1|TRBV5-5|12|TRBJ2-7
CASSLQGSEQYF
>TRBD1|TRBV19|14|TRBJ2-2
CASSRQGATGELFF
>TRBD1|TRBV15|17|TRBJ2-2
CATSRDPRQGIAGELFF
>-|TRBV14|13|TRBJ1-5
CASSQTENQPQHF
>TRBD1|TRBV28|14|TRBJ2-7
CASSFPGTGYEQYF
>-|TRBV3-1/TRBV3-2|14|TRBJ2-5
CASSQGGGRETQYF
>-|TRBV6-5|14|TRBJ1-1
CASKVSTENTEAFF
>TRBD2|TRBV11-1|15|TRBJ2-5
CASSPRTSGEETQYF
>TRBD2|TRBV20-1|11|TRBJ2-1
CSASSGHEQFF
>TRBD2|TRBV5-1|15|TRBJ2-7
CASSITGTSGHEQYF
>-|TRBV30|14|TRBJ2-7
CAWSPGRGAYEQYF
>TRBD1|TRBV27|16|TRBJ1-1
CASSRDRGTGNTEAFF
>TRBD1|TRBV18|15|TRBJ2-7
CASTTGGSGTYEQYF
>TRBD2|TRBV9|15|TRBJ2-1
CASSVKRGDYNEQFF
>-|TRBV21-1|12|TRBJ1-5
CAMPGINQPQHF
>-|TRBV19|13|TRBJ1-5
CASSITGNQPQHF
>-|TRBV6-5|15|TRBJ1-2
CASSYSGGTEYGYTF
>TRBD1|TRBV5-6|16|TRBJ1-2
CASSSRQGAKNYGYTF
>TRBD2|TRBV13|18|TRBJ2-1
CASSSQTILAGVYNEQFF
>TRBD1|TRBV11-3|13|TRBJ2-4
CASSFLDRDIQYF
>TRBD2|TRBV24-1|15|TRBJ2-1
CATAGGAGSYNEQFF
>TRBD1|TRBV5-1|15|TRBJ1-1
CASSLRQGRDTEAFF